Below, 8 T cell receptor beta chains from the same sample are listed, as sequenced in a study of blood T cell repertoires in COVID-19. TCRdb keeps only in-frame clones here, not all; method: immunoSEQ multiplex PCR. The data show around 120,000 clones, less than 90% seen once. What was sequenced was peripheral blood. Receptor source: a man between 65 and 85 years old who had recovered from COVID-19.

J is TRBJ2-7 and V is TRBV6-5; the D gene is possibly TRBD2 (5 bases). The CDR3 covers 14 residues. Trimming removed 0 bases at V and 6 bases at J, with 12 bases between. Germline CDR1 and CDR2: MNHEY and SVGAGI. The CDR3 sequence: CASSYSRAPIEQYF. The CDR3 coding sequence is TGTGCCAGCAGTTACTCGAGGGCCCCAATCGAGCAGTACTTC.

As regards this clone: Other DNA sequences in this specimen translate into the identical CDR3. The CDR3 coding sequence is TGCGCCAGCAGCTTGGGCTCGACTAGCGGGGGTACAGATACGCAGTATTTT. It codes for CASSLGSTSGGTDTQYF. The chain uses TRBV5-1 and TRBJ2-3; 12 bases map to TRBD2. Germline V lookup: CDR1 SGHRS, CDR2 YFSETQ. The CDR3 extends over 17 amino acids. The trim removed 0 bases at V and 3 bases at J, leaving 5 bases unmatched.

The chain is built from TRBV19 and TRBJ1-2; 8 nucleotides agree with TRBD1. Germline trimming cut 5 bases from V and 11 bases from J; bases unmatched to any gene: 10. This CDR3 contains 13 residues. Germline lookup yields CDR1 LNHDA and CDR2 SQIVND (reference sequence). This CDR3 is CASSAQPGGRYTF. Written as DNA, the CDR3 is TGTGCCAGTAGTGCGCAACCAGGGGGCAGGTACACCTTC.

The chain carries TRBV7-3 and TRBJ2-7, with D uncertain. Germline lookup yields CDR1 SGHTA and CDR2 FQGTGA. Between the trimmed V and J ends, which lost 0 bases and 3 bases, there was a span of 9 bases. This CDR3 is built from 14 residues. The CDR3 region has the DNA TGTGCCAGCAGCTTAACCTCGGGTAGCTACGAGCAGTACTTC. It encodes CASSLTSGSYEQYF. Full variable domain (remainder filled in from reference TRBV7-3 and TRBJ2-7): GAGVSQTPSNKVTEKGKYVELRCDPISGHTALYWYRQSLGQGPEFLIYFQGTGAADDSGLPNDRFFAVRPEGSVSTLKIQRTERGDSAVYLCASSLTSGSYEQYFGPGTRLTVT.

The chain combines TRBV28 with TRBJ2-7, with TRBD2 as a possible D gene (6 bases). CDR1 is MDHEN, CDR2 SYDVKM, per germline. V was cut by 6 bases and J by 7 bases, with 10 bases left in between. The CDR3 contains 11 residues. CDR3 protein: CASRGGREQYF. The DNA for the CDR3 is TGTGCCAGCAGAGGAGGGCGTGAGCAGTACTTC.

The chain links TRBV5-4 to TRBJ2-1; 9 bases align to TRBD2. There are 15 residues in the CDR3. Germline CDR1 SGHNT, CDR2 YYREEE (reference sequence). V shed 4 bases and J 4 bases; nucleotides not matched to a gene: 6. CDR3 protein: CASSTISGGYNEQFF. The DNA of the CDR3 is TGTGCCAGCAGCACGATTAGCGGGGGATACAATGAGCAGTTCTTC.

The gene calls are TRBV5-1 and TRBJ2-7, with 15 bases lining up with TRBD2. CDR1 is SGHRS, CDR2 YFSETQ, per germline. V lost 0 bases and J lost 2; bases outside the gene matches: 9. The CDR3 is 19 amino acids. The CDR3 region is CASSLASGLAGGPPYEQYF. The CDR3 nucleotides read TGCGCCAGCAGCTTGGCCTCGGGACTAGCGGGGGGTCCGCCCTACGAGCAGTACTTC. The variable domain in full, with the rest retrieved from reference TRBV5-1 and TRBJ2-7, is KAGVTQTPRYLIKTRGQQVTLSCSPISGHRSVSWYQQTPGQGLQFLFEYFSETQRNKGNFPGRFSGRQFSNSRSEMNVSTLELGDSALYLCASSLASGLAGGPPYEQYFGPGTRLTVT.

V is TRBV30 and J is TRBJ2-7, with TRBD1 matching 9 bases. The CDR3 covers 12 residues. In germline, CDR1 is GTSNPN, CDR2 SVGIG (reference sequence). V lost 3 bases to trimming and J lost 7 bases; unmatched junction nucleotides: 4. CDR3 DNA: TGTGCCTGGAGGGGGACAGGGAGGGAGCAGTACTTC. Translation gives CAWRGTGREQYF.